These 16 T cell receptor beta chains share one sample of origin, sequenced in a study of monozygotic twins with inflammatory bowel disease. From its re-call of the 5' RACE reads, TCRdb lists each CDR3 protein once, without DNA. The table lists about 140,000 distinct CDR3 sequences, with 2% to 3% in the top ten. The source material was blood. Receptor source: a human donor with ulcerative colitis or Crohn's disease, or a healthy co-twin of an affected twin (not recorded which).

V gene TRBV5-5 combines with J gene TRBJ2-5; the D gene TCRdb calls, TRBD1, cannot be checked with no DNA. The CDR3 length is 15 residues. Germline CDR1 SGHKS, CDR2 YYEKEE (reference sequence). The CDR3 loop is CASLPGTGFSETQYF.

The rearrangement uses TRBV5-1 and TRBJ1-2; lacking DNA, the TRBD1 call made by TCRdb goes unchecked. The length of the CDR3 is 15 residues. Germline values: CDR1 SGHRS, CDR2 YFSETQ. The CDR3 loop reads CASRSPTGGAYGYTF.

The rearrangement joins TRBV19 to TRBJ1-5; TCRdb lists TRBD1, though no DNA is available to test this call. The germline V gene has CDR1 LNHDA and CDR2 SQIVND (reference sequence). This CDR3 spans 13 amino acids. The CDR3 reads CASSGASNQPQHF.

This rearrangement joins TRBV29-1 to TRBJ2-6. Per the germline V gene, CDR1 is SQVTM and CDR2 is ANQGSEA. CDR3 length: 15 amino acids. CDR3 loop: CSVLSVGDGANVLTF. Combining the CDR3 with reference TRBV29-1 and TRBJ2-6 gives the whole variable domain SAVISQKPSRDICQRGTSLTIQCQVDSQVTMMFWYRQQPGQSLTLIATANQGSEATYESGFVIDKFPISRPNLTFSTLTVSNMSPEDSSIYLCSVLSVGDGANVLTFGAGSRLTVL.

The chain is built from TRBV6-1 and TRBJ2-7; the D gene TCRdb calls, TRBD2, cannot be checked with no DNA. Looked up from germline, CDR1 is MNHNS and CDR2 is SASEGT. This CDR3 spans 14 amino acids. The CDR3 reads CASRTGPPGFEQYF.

V gene TRBV9 combines with J gene TRBJ2-7; TCRdb picks TRBD2, but there is no DNA to check that call. The CDR3 is made up of 15 amino acids. Germline V gives CDR1 SGDLS, CDR2 YYNGEE. The CDR3 reads CASSEVAGGAYEQYF.

The V and J genes are TRBV7-2 and TRBJ2-5; the TRBD1 assignment by TCRdb is unverifiable without DNA. CDR1 SGHTA and CDR2 FQGNSA come from the germline V gene. This CDR3 is built from 16 residues. The chain's CDR3 is CASSLAGTGGRKTQYF.

The V call is TRBV7-2, the J call TRBJ2-5. The CDR3 covers 14 residues. The V gene's germline CDR1 is SGHTA and CDR2 FQGNSA. This chain's CDR3 is CASSLSGLGETQYF. Full variable domain (outside the CDR3, taken from reference TRBV7-2 and TRBJ2-5): GAGVSQSPSNKVTEKGKDVELRCDPISGHTALYWYRQSLGQGLEFLIYFQGNSAPDKSGLPSDRFSAERTGGSVSTLTIQRTQQEDSAVYLCASSLSGLGETQYFGPGTRLLVL.

This chain joins TRBV7-9 and TRBJ2-1; lacking DNA, the TRBD1 call made by TCRdb goes unchecked. Germline assignment: CDR1 SEHNR and CDR2 FQNEAQ (reference sequence). This CDR3 is 13 amino acids long. CDR3 sequence reads: CASSFGPRVEQFF.

This rearrangement joins TRBV28 to TRBJ2-3; TCRdb outputs TRBD2, but without DNA this stays unchecked. The CDR3 totals 16 residues. The germline V gene encodes CDR1 MDHEN and CDR2 SYDVKM. CDR3 residues: CASSSPAAASTDTQYF. The variable domain in full, completed from reference TRBV28 and TRBJ2-3, reads DVKVTQSSRYLVKRTGEKVFLECVQDMDHENMFWYRQDPGLGLRLIYFSYDVKMKEKGDIPEGYSVSREKKERFSLILESASTNQTSMYLCASSSPAAASTDTQYFGPGTRLTVL.

The chain's CDR3 is CASSQLTRTYEQYF. V and J are TRBV5-6 and TRBJ2-7. CDR1 and CDR2 from the germline V gene are SGHDT and YYEEEE. The CDR3 spans 14 residues. Based on the CDR3 plus reference TRBV5-6 and TRBJ2-7, the full variable domain is DAGVTQSPTHLIKTRGQQVTLRCSPKSGHDTVSWYQQALGQGPQFIFQYYEEEERQRGNFPDRFSGHQFPNYSSELNVNALLLGDSALYLCASSQLTRTYEQYFGPGTRLTVT.

The V gene is TRBV5-6, the J gene TRBJ1-1. Germline CDR1 and CDR2: SGHDT and YYEEEE. The CDR3 contains 15 residues. CDR3 amino acids: CASSLVGEMNTEAFF.

The V gene is TRBV18, the J gene TRBJ2-7; lacking DNA, the TRBD2 call made by TCRdb goes unchecked. In germline, CDR1 is KGHSH, CDR2 LQKENI. The CDR3 totals 16 residues. The CDR3 sequence: CASSPPGQGGWYEQYF.

The chain couples TRBV7-2 to TRBJ2-1. Per the germline V gene, CDR1 is SGHTA and CDR2 is FQGNSA. This CDR3 region has 14 residues. Here the CDR3 reads CASSFIGVNNEQFF.

V is TRBV4-3 and J is TRBJ2-1; TCRdb lists TRBD2, though no DNA is available to test this call. CDR3 length equals 19 residues. Germline V gene lookup returns CDR1 LGHNA and CDR2 YSLEER. The CDR3 is CASSERAGGRLMYYNEQFF.

The CDR3 here is CASRRSTGENTEQYF. V usage is TRBV5-4 and J usage is TRBJ2-7; TCRdb names TRBD1, which stays unverified in the absence of DNA. CDR3 length: 15 residues. Germline assignment: CDR1 SGHNT and CDR2 YYREEE (reference sequence).